The 20 T cell receptor beta chains below come from one sample, sequenced in a study of T cells in Graves' hyperthyroidism and ophthalmopathy. From RNA transcripts, TCR beta CDR3 regions were amplified. The TCR CDR3 was amplified in a first-round RT-PCR using the HTBI primer set. TCRdb re-called the multiplex PCR reads with MiXCR, one entry per CDR3 protein. Of 85,000 to 110,000 distinct CDR3 sequences listed, 47% were seen once; the top ten hold 20% to 30%. Sequencing was carried out using blood. These receptors originate from a man in his forties or fifties with Graves' hyperthyroidism.

The chain combines TRBV9 with TRBJ2-1, with 13 positions matching TRBD2. Germline CDR1 reads SGDLS; CDR2 reads YYNGEE. CDR3 length: 15 amino acids. J was trimmed by 8 bases and V by 5 bases; bases with no gene match: 7. CDR3 loop: CASSSTSGGDDEQFF. The CDR3 nucleotides are TGTGCCAGCAGTTCAACTAGCGGGGGGGATGATGAGCAGTTCTTC.

This clonotype has a count of ten or more. The chain couples TRBV6-1 to TRBJ1-1; TRBD1 is a possible D gene (5 bases). CDR3 size: 13 residues. V lost 3 bases and J 2 bases, leaving 7 bases between the germline ends. In germline, CDR1 is MNHNS, CDR2 SASEGT. The CDR3 reads CASSETENTEAFF. CDR3 in DNA: TGTGCCAGCAGTGAGACAGAAAACACTGAAGCTTTCTTT.

This clonotype has more than one count but fewer than ten. A read error may explain this, as a much larger clone is one base away. This chain links TRBV6-6 with TRBJ2-7; the D is unclear. Trimming cost V 4 bases and J 2 bases, with 9 bases left between them. The CDR3 sequence is 13 residues long. The germline gives CDR1 MNHNY, CDR2 SVGAGI (reference sequence). This CDR3 is CASSSLPAYEQYF. In DNA, the CDR3 is TGTGCCAGCAGTTCCCTCCCGGCCTACGAGCAGTACTTC.

This clonotype was seen at least ten times. V gene TRBV11-2 combines with J gene TRBJ2-7, with no clear D. The CDR3 runs to 13 residues. V was clipped by 7 bases and J by 0 bases, with 10 bases between them. Germline V gene data show CDR1 as SGHAT and CDR2 as FQNNGV. In DNA form, the CDR3 reads TGTGCCAGCACCGCCCTCGGCTCCTACGAGCAGTACTTC. This sequence encodes CASTALGSYEQYF. The whole variable domain, filled in from reference TRBV11-2 and TRBJ2-7, reads EAGVAQSPRYKIIEKRQSVAFWCNPISGHATLYWYQQILGQGPKLLIQFQNNGVVDDSQLPKDRFSAERLKGVDSTLKIQPAKLEDSAVYLCASTALGSYEQYFGPGTRLTVT.

About this clonotype itself: One end of the junction fails to match germline, which may point to a read error. This chain links TRBV2 with TRBJ1-6; tentative D call: TRBD1 (5 bases). This CDR3 is 17 amino acids long. Germline V gene data show CDR1 as SNHLY and CDR2 as FYNNEI. This chain's CDR3 is CASREGQLRSYNSPLHF. The CDR3, as DNA: TGTGCTAGCAGGGAAGGGCAGCTCCGCTCCTATAATTCACCCCTCCACTTT.

This clonotype turned up a few times. The V and J genes are TRBV4-3 and TRBJ1-2, with unresolved D. The CDR3 spans 13 residues. Trimming cost V 6 bases and J 8 bases, with 16 bases left between them. The germline V gene encodes CDR1 LGHNA and CDR2 YSLEER. CDR3 protein: CASRSLSSQGYTF. The CDR3 DNA follows: TGCGCCAGCAGGAGCCTTAGCTCGCAGGGCTACACCTTC.

This clonotype was observed many times. This chain uses TRBV5-1 with TRBJ2-3; tentative D call: TRBD2 (5 bases). Germline CDR1 is SGHRS and CDR2 is YFSETQ. The CDR3 consists of 15 residues. V was cut by 4 bases and J by 0 bases, with 12 bases left in between. The CDR3 reads CASSGLSLSTDTQYF. CDR3 bases: TGCGCCAGCAGCGGACTCTCTCTTAGCACAGATACGCAGTATTTT.

This clonotype showed up many times. V and J are TRBV13 and TRBJ1-1; D is undetermined. With 3 bases removed from V and 0 bases from J, the gap between germline ends came to 5 bases. The germline V gene encodes CDR1 PRHDT and CDR2 FYEKMQ (reference sequence). The CDR3 totals 13 residues. CDR3: CASSFQLNTEAFF. Here the CDR3 DNA reads TGTGCCAGCAGCTTCCAGTTGAACACTGAAGCTTTCTTT.

This clonotype was counted a single time. J is TRBJ1-2 and V is TRBV9, with D possibly being TRBD1 (5 bases). V lost 2 bases to trimming and J lost 5 bases, with 19 bases between them. The CDR3 sequence is 16 residues long. CDR1 and CDR2 from the germline V gene are SGDLS and YYNGEE. In DNA, the CDR3 is TGTGCCAGCAGCGTGACCGGGGCCCACGGGGGTTATGGCTACACCTTC. It codes for CASSVTGAHGGYGYTF. Variable domain in full (rest from reference TRBV9 and TRBJ1-2): DSGVTQTPKHLITATGQRVTLRCSPRSGDLSVYWYQQSLDQGLQFLIQYYNGEERAKGNILERFSAQQFPDLHSELNLSSLELGDSALYFCASSVTGAHGGYGYTFGSGTRLTVV.

This clonotype was found many times. A clone one base away is much larger, so this may be a read error. The chain links TRBV12-3 or TRBV12-4 to TRBJ2-1; 9 bases fit TRBD1. V was pared by 8 bases and J by 12 bases, with 8 bases of the junction left unmatched. The CDR3 runs to 12 residues. CDR3 protein: CASGSDRGRQFF. CDR3 nucleotides: TGTGCCAGCGGTTCGGACAGGGGCAGGCAGTTCTTC.

Details on this clonotype: A read error may account for a junction end that differs from germline. V is TRBV7-2 and J is TRBJ2-1, with 10 positions matching TRBD2. CDR1 is SGHTA, CDR2 FQGNSA, per germline. This CDR3 comprises 11 residues. CDR3 nucleotide sequence: TGTGCCAACTCCCTGTCGACTAGCGGGCGGTTC. Amino acids: CANSLSTSGRF.

V is TRBV7-9 and J is TRBJ2-1; 7 bases are a match to TRBD2. The germline CDR1 and CDR2 sequences are SEHNR and FQNEAQ (reference sequence). CDR3 size: 15 residues. The ends lost 1 base at V and 2 bases at J; junction bases unmatched: 2. The CDR3 protein is CASSLGGGAYNEQFF. CDR3 DNA: TGTGCCAGCAGCTTAGGTGGGGGGGCCTACAATGAGCAGTTCTTC.

Remarks on this clonotype: The conserved final phenylalanine or tryptophan is absent from the CDR3, which likely points to a read error. The DNA is omitted, as the CDR3 cannot be located on it reliably, and the CDR3 follows TCRdb's listing. The rearrangement uses TRBV7-2 and TRBJ2-1; the table names TRBD2, a call not compared with the DNA. The germline V gene encodes CDR1 SGHTA and CDR2 FQGNSA. The CDR3 is 12 amino acids in total, end residues counted. The CDR3 sequence is CAISDLPTMSSC.

This clonotype was detected many times. The J gene is TRBJ2-2, the V gene TRBV5-1; the D gene is possibly TRBD2 (6 bases). Germline assignment: CDR1 SGHRS and CDR2 YFSETQ. The CDR3 is made up of 15 amino acids. Deletions cut 0 bases from V and 3 bases from J, with 9 bases between. The CDR3 sequence: CASSLEGGHTGELFF. Written as DNA, the CDR3 is TGCGCCAGCAGCTTGGAGGGAGGCCACACCGGGGAGCTGTTTTTT.

This clonotype appeared many times. V and J are TRBV12-5 and TRBJ2-7; D might be TRBD1 (5 bases). CDR3 size: 12 residues. Trimming shortened V by 5 bases and J by 3 bases, and 8 bases separated the two germline ends. Germline V gene data show CDR1 as LGHNT and CDR2 as FRNRAP. Written as DNA, the CDR3 is TGTGCTAGTGGTCAACAGGTCTACGAGCAGTACTTC. Protein: CASGQQVYEQYF.

The J gene is TRBJ2-4, the V gene TRBV15; 7 bases fit TRBD1. Germline CDR1 LNHNV, CDR2 YYDKDF (reference sequence). The junction had 6 bases not matched to a gene; V was cut back by 4 bases and J by 0 bases. The CDR3 spans 16 residues. This CDR3 reads CATSKGQTLAKNIQYF. In DNA form, the CDR3 reads TGTGCCACCAGCAAGGGACAGACCCTAGCCAAAAACATTCAGTACTTC.

This clonotype was recorded at least ten times. This chain joins TRBV20-1 and TRBJ1-1; no definite D call. Trimming shortened V by 0 bases and J by 4 bases, and 12 bases separated the two germline ends. Germline V lookup: CDR1 DFQATT, CDR2 SNEGSKA (reference sequence). The CDR3 totals 14 residues. The CDR3 sequence is CSARDVAGSTEAFF. DNA for the CDR3: TGCAGTGCTAGAGATGTAGCAGGTTCCACTGAAGCTTTCTTT.

The chain combines TRBV6-4 with TRBJ2-3; the D is unclear. V was cut by 4 bases and J by 1 base, with 18 bases left in between. Looked up from germline, CDR1 is MRHNA and CDR2 is SNTAGT. The CDR3 sequence is 17 residues long. CDR3 protein: CASSVSTEQSCTDTQYF. The CDR3, as DNA: TGTGCCAGCAGTGTCTCTACGGAGCAGTCTTGCACAGATACGCAGTATTTT.

This clonotype appeared many times. One base away lies a much larger clone, so this may be a sequencing read error. The missing conserved phenylalanine or tryptophan at the end of this CDR3 makes a read error likely. The rearrangement uses TRBV19 and TRBJ2-1; TRBD2 matches at 12 bases. The J segment lost 4 bases and the V segment lost 6 bases, leaving 4 bases of the junction unmatched. This CDR3 has 15 residues. Germline V gives CDR1 LNHDA, CDR2 SQIVND (reference sequence). The CDR3 coding sequence is TGTGCCAGTAGGAAACTAGCGGGGGGATACAATGAGCAGTTCCTC. This encodes CASRKLAGGYNEQFL.

This clonotype has ten or more counts. This rearrangement joins TRBV15 to TRBJ2-3; a weak D match, TRBD2 (6 bases). The CDR3 covers 15 residues. The V end was cut by 2 bases, the J end by 2 bases, with 11 bases between. Looked up from germline, CDR1 is LNHNV and CDR2 is YYDKDF (reference sequence). This CDR3 is CATSRLARDTDTQYF. In nucleotides, the CDR3 is TGTGCCACCAGCAGACTAGCGCGAGACACAGATACGCAGTATTTT.